This T cell receptor beta chain stems from a study of T cells in Graves' hyperthyroidism and ophthalmopathy. V shed 1 base, J shed 10 bases, and the junction held 7 bases outside the gene matches. CDR3 length equals 15 residues. The V gene's germline CDR1 is SGHTA and CDR2 FQGNSA. Study-level findings and limits: In the blood, most expanded thyroid clonotypes above 0.001 appeared as well. The model identified upcoming ophthalmopathy a median 6.5 months ahead of onset.

This clonotype was seen a single time. Antigen unknown. Authors of the study amplified TCR beta CDR3 regions from RNA transcripts. HTBI primers were employed in a first-round RT-PCR of the TCR CDR3. TCRdb re-analysed the multiplex PCR reads in MiXCR, keeping a single row per CDR3 protein. The data contain 450,000 to 700,000 distinct CDR3 sequences, around 45% of them seen just once; the ten biggest clones take up around a fifth. Diagnosis rested on symptoms, serum thyroxine and TRAb, thyroid ultrasound, and orbital computed tomography. This clonotype was obtained from an adult woman with Graves' disease, either hyperthyroidism or ophthalmopathy (not recorded which). The sample consisted of peripheral blood or thyroid tissue (not recorded which). The gene calls are TRBV7-2 and TRBJ1-6, with 7 bases identical to TRBD1. The CDR3 spells CASSLGWQGGSPLHF. The CDR3 region has the DNA TGTGCCAGCAGCTTAGGGTGGCAGGGGGGCTCACCCCTCCACTTT. Using reference TRBV7-2 and TRBJ1-6 for the parts outside the CDR3, the full variable domain is GAGVSQSPSNKVTEKGKDVELRCDPISGHTALYWYRQSLGQGLEFLIYFQGNSAPDKSGLPSDRFSAERTGGSVSTLTIQRTQQEDSAVYLCASSLGWQGGSPLHFGNGTRLTVT.